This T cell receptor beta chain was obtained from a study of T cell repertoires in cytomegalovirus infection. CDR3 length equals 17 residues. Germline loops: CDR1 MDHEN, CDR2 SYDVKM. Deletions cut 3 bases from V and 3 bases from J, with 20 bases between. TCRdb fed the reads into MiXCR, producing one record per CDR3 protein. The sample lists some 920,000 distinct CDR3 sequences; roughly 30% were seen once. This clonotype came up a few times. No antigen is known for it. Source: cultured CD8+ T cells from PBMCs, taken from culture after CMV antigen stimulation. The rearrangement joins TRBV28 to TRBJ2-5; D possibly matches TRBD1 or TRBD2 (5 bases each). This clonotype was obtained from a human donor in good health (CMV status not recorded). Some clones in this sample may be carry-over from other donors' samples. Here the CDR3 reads CASSFGEKGLYKETQYF. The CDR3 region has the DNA TGTGCCAGCAGTTTCGGGGAGAAGGGGCTGTACAAAGAGACCCAGTACTTC.